The rows below give T cell receptor beta chains drawn from one sample of a study of CXCR3-negative and CXCR3-positive naive CD8 T cells. TCRdb processed the 5' RACE reads again and assigns one entry to each CDR3 protein, with no DNA. There are tens of thousands of distinct CDR3 sequences in the sample, with approximately 1.1% held by the top ten. Material for sequencing was naive CXCR3- CD8+ T cells from blood. Receptors originate from a human donor in good health. Some clones in this sample may be carry-over from other donors' samples. The CDR3 runs from the conserved cysteine through the conserved F or W.

TRBJ1-1 TRBV6-5 CASSPVWGGAALIKNTEAFF
TRBJ2-1 TRBV4-3 CASSRKSSALYNEQFF
TRBJ2-1 TRBV12-3/TRBV12-4 CASGRAGGYNEQFF
TRBJ1-1 TRBV21-1 CASSTRQRGRVGTEAFF
TRBJ1-1 TRBV5-6 CASSPPPFTEAFF
TRBJ2-7 TRBV29-1 CSVGDRGDSYEQYF
TRBJ2-7 TRBV20-1 CSARDPGGSGYEQYF
TRBJ2-7 TRBV6-5 CASSYGAELSNYEQYF
TRBJ2-5 TRBV5-1 CASSSGQGLRETQYF
TRBJ2-2 TRBV29-1 CSANRVGTGELFF
TRBJ1-1 TRBV4-1 CASSHAGQTPTEAFF
TRBJ2-2 TRBV27 CASSLYPWTGELFF
TRBJ2-5 TRBV4-2 CASSQEPALSRAETQYF